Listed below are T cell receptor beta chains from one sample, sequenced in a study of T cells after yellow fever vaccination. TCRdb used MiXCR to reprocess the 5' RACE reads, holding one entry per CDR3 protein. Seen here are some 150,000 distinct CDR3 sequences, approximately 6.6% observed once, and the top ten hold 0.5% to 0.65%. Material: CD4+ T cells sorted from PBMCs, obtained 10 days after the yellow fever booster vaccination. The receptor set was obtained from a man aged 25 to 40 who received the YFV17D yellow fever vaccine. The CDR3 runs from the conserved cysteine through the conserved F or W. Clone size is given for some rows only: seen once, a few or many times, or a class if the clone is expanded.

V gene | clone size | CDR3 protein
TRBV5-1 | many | CASSRVAEETQYF
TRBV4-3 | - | CASSQEAHYGYTF
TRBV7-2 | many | CASSPRGLAGGYEQYF
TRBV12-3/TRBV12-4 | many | CASSLDPGAYNEQFF
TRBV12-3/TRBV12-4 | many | CASSLRGYAEAFF
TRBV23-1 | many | CASSQTRSGLPQHF
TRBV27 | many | CASSLSIGGFHEQYF
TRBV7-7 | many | CASSGGTQETQYF
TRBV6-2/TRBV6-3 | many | CASSLRRGGAPGELFF
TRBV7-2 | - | CASSQGTTGKEQFF
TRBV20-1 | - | CSARPLRPFSVDTIYF
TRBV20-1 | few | CCARDLGSAGNTIYF
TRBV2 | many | CASREGSYEQYF
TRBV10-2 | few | CASSDKATNEKLFF
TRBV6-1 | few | CASSELRGIQETQYF
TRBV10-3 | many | CAIQGNTEAFF
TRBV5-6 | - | CARSRGLLCGYTF
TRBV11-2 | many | CASSLVLGLALPGELFF
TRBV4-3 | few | CASSQDVSARYEQYF
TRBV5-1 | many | CASSVHTDTQYF
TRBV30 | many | CAWSRAGRLFTGELFF
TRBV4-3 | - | CASSLQIGELFF
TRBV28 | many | CASSPRDLQQYF
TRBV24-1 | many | CATRGGGTNTGELFF
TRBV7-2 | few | CASSLSRSSAYEQYF
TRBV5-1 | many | CASSLAVGTGVFYEQYF
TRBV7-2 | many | CASSFSGDQPQHF